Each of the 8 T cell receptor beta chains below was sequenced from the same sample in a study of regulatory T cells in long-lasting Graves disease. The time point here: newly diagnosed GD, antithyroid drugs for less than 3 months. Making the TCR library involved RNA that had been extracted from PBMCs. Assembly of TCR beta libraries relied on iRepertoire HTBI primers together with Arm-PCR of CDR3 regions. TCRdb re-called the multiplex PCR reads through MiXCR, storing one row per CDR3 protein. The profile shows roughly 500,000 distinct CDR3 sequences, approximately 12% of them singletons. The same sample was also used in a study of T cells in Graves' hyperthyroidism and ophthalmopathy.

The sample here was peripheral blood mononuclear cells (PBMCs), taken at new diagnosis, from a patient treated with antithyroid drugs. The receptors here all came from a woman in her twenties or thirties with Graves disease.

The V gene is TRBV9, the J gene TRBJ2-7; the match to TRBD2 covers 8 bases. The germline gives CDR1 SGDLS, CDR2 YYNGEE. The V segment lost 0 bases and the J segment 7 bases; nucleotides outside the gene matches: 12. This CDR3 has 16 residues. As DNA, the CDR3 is TGTGCCAGCAGCGTAGAAATGGGACTAGAGGGGGGGGAGCAGTACTTC. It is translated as CASSVEMGLEGGEQYF. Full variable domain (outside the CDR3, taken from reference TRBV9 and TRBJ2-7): DSGVTQTPKHLITATGQRVTLRCSPRSGDLSVYWYQQSLDQGLQFLIQYYNGEERAKGNILERFSAQQFPDLHSELNLSSLELGDSALYFCASSVEMGLEGGEQYFGPGTRLTVT.

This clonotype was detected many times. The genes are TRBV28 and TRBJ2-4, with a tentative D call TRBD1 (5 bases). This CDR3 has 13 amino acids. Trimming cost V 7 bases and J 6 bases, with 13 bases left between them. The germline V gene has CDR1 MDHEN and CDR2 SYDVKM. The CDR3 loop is CASTRGSGNIQYF. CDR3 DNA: TGTGCCAGCACAAGGGGCTCTGGAAACATTCAGTACTTC. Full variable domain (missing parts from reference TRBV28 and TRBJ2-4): DVKVTQSSRYLVKRTGEKVFLECVQDMDHENMFWYRQDPGLGLRLIYFSYDVKMKEKGDIPEGYSVSREKKERFSLILESASTNQTSMYLCASTRGSGNIQYFGAGTRLSVL.

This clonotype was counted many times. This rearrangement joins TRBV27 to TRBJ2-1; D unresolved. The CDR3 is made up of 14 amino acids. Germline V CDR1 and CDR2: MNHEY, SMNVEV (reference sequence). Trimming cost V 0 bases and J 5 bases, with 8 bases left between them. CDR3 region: CASSLSPGNNEQFF. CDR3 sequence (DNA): TGTGCCAGCAGTTTATCCCCTGGAAACAATGAGCAGTTCTTC.

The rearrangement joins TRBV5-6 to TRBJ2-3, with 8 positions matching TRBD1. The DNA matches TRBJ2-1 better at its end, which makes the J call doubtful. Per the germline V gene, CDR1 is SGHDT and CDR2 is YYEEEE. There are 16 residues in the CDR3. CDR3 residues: CASSLVDRVTPNEQFF. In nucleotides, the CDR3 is TGTGCCAGCAGCTTGGTGGACAGGGTCACCCCCAATGAGCAGTTCTTC.

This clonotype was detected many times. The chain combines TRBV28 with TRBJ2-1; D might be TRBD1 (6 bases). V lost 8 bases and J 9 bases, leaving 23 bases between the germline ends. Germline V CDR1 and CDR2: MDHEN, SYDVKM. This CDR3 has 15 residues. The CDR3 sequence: CASPPPGVPTTEQFF. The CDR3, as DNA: TGTGCCAGCCCTCCCCCAGGGGTTCCCACAACTGAGCAGTTCTTC.

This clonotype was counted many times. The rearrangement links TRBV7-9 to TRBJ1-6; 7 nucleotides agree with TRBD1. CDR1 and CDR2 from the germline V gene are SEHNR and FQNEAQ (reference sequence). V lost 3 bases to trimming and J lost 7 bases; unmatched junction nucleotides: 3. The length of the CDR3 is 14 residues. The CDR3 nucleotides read TGTGCCAGCAGCTTCGGGGACAGAAATTCACCCCTCCACTTT. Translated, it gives CASSFGDRNSPLHF. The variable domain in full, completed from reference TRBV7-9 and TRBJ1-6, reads DTGVSQNPRHKITKRGQNVTFRCDPISEHNRLYWYRQTLGQGPEFLTYFQNEAQLEKSRLLSDRFSAERPKGSFSTLEIQRTEQGDSAMYLCASSFGDRNSPLHFGNGTRLTVT.

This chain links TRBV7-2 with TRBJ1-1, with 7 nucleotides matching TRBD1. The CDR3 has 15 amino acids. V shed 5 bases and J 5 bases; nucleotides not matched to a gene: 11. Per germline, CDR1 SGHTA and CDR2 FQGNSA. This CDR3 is CASSVAGTVPTEAFF. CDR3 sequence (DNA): TGTGCCAGCAGCGTGGCCGGGACAGTACCTACTGAAGCTTTCTTT.

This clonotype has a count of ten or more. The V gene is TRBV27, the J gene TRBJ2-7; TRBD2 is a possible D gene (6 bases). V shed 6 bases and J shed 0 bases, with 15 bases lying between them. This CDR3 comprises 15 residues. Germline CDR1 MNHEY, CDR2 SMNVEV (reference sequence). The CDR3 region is CASSQSGWGSYEQYF. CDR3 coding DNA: TGTGCCAGCAGCCAGAGCGGGTGGGGCTCCTACGAGCAGTACTTC.